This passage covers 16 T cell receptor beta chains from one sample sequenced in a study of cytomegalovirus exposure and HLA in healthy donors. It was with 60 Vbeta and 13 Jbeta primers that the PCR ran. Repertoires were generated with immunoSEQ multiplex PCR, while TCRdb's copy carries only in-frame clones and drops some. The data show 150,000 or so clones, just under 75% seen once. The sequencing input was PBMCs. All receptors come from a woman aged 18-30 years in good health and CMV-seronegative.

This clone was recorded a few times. In DNA, the CDR3 is TGTGCCAGCAGCCCCCAGTCCAGGCGGAACACTGAAGCTTTCTTT. This codes for CASSPQSRRNTEAFF. The V and J genes are TRBV11-2 and TRBJ1-1; no clear D. CDR3 length: 15 residues. CDR1 and CDR2 (germline): SGHAT, FQNNGV. Trimming took 5 bases from V and 1 from J, leaving 14 bases between them.

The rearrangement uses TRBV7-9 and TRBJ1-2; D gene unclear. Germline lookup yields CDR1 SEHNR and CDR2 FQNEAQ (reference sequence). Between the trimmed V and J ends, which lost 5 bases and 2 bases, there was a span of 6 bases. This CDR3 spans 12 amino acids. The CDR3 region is CASSHQNYGYTF. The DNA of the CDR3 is TGTGCCAGCAGCCATCAGAACTATGGCTACACCTTC.

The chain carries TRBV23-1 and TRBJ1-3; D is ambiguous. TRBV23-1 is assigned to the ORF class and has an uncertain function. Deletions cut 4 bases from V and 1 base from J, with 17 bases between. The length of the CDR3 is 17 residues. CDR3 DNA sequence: TGCGCCAGCAGTCCCCTGCCAAGATCGCGGTCTGGAAACACCATATATTTT. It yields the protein CASSPLPRSRSGNTIYF.

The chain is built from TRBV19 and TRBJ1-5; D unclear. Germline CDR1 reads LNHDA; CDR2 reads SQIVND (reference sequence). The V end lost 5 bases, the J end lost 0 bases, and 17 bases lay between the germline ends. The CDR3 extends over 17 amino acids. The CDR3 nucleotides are TGTGCCAGTAGTGTCAGAACCGGGGAGTATAGCAATCAGCCCCAGCATTTT. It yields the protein CASSVRTGEYSNQPQHF.

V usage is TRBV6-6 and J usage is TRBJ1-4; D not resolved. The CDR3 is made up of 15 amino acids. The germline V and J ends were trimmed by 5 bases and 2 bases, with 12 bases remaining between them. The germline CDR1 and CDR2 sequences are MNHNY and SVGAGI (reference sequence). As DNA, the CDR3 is TGTGCCAGCAGTGCCGAAAGGAGTACTAATGAAAAACTGTTTTTT. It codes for CASSAERSTNEKLFF.

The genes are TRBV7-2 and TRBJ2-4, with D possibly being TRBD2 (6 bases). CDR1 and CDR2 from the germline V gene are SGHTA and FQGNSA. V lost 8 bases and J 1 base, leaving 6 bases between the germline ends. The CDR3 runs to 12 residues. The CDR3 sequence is CASGGAKNIQYF. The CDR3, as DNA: TGTGCCAGCGGGGGGGCCAAAAACATTCAGTACTTC.

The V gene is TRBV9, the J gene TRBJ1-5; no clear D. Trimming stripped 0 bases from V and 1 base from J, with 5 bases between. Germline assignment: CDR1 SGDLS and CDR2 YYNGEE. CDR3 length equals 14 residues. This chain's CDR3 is CASSVAESNQPQHF. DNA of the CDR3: TGTGCCAGCAGCGTAGCGGAGAGCAATCAGCCCCAGCATTTT.

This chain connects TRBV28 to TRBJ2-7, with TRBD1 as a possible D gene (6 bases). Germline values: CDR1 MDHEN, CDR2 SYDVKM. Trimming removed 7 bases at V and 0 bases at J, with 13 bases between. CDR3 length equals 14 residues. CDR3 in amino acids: CASKKGGLSYEQYF. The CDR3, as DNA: TGTGCCAGCAAAAAAGGGGGTCTCTCCTACGAGCAGTACTTC. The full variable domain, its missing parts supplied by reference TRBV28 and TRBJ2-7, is DVKVTQSSRYLVKRTGEKVFLECVQDMDHENMFWYRQDPGLGLRLIYFSYDVKMKEKGDIPEGYSVSREKKERFSLILESASTNQTSMYLCASKKGGLSYEQYFGPGTRLTVT.

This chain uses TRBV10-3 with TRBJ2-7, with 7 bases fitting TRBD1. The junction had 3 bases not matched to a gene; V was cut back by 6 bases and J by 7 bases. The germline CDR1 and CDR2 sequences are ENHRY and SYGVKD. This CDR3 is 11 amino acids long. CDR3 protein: CAIRGTVEQYF. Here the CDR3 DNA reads TGTGCCATCAGAGGGACAGTTGAGCAGTACTTC.

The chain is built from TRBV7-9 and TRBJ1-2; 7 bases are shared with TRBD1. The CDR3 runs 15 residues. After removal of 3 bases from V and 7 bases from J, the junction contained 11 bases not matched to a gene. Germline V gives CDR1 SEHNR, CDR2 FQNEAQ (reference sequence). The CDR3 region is CASSLGDSPSGGYTF. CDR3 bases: TGTGCCAGCAGCTTGGGGGACAGCCCAAGTGGTGGCTACACCTTC.

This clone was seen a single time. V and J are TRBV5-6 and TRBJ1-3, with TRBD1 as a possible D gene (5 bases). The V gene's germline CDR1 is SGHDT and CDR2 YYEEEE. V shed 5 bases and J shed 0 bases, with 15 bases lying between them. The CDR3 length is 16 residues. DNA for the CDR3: TGTGCCAGCAGGTCACTTACAGGATACTCTGGAAACACCATATATTTT. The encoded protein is CASRSLTGYSGNTIYF.

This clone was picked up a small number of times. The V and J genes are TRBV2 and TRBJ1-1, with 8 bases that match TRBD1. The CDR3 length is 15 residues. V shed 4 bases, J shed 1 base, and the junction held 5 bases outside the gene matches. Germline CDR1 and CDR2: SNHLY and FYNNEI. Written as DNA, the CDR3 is TGTGCCAGCAGTGTCGGGGGGACAGGGAACACTGAAGCTTTCTTT. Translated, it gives CASSVGGTGNTEAFF.

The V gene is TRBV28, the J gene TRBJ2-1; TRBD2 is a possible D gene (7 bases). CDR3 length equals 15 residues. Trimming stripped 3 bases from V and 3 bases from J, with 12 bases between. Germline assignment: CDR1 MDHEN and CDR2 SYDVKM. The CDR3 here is CASSLRGGYYNEQFF. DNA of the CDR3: TGTGCCAGCAGTTTGAGGGGGGGCTACTACAATGAGCAGTTCTTC. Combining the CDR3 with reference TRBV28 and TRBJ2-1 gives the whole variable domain DVKVTQSSRYLVKRTGEKVFLECVQDMDHENMFWYRQDPGLGLRLIYFSYDVKMKEKGDIPEGYSVSREKKERFSLILESASTNQTSMYLCASSLRGGYYNEQFFGPGTRLTVL.

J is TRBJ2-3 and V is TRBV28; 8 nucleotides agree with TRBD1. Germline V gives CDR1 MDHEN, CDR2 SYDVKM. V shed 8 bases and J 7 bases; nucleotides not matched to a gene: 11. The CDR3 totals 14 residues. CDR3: CASRQGSSKNTQYF. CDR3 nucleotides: TGTGCCAGCCGACAGGGGAGCTCGAAAAATACGCAGTATTTT.

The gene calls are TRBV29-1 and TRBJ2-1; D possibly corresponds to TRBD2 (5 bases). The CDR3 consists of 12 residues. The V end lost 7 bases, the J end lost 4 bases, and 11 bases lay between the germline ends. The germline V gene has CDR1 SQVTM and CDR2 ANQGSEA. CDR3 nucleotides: TGCAGCGGTGGACTGGCGTACAATGAGCAGTTCTTC. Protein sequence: CSGGLAYNEQFF.

The DNA for the CDR3 is TGCAGCGTGATGACAGGGACCGGCTACGAGCAGTACTTC. Its protein is CSVMTGTGYEQYF. The chain links TRBV29-1 to TRBJ2-7, with 7 bases identical to TRBD1. Germline-derived CDR1 and CDR2 are SQVTM and ANQGSEA. The V segment lost 6 bases and the J segment 3 bases; nucleotides outside the gene matches: 8. The CDR3 runs 13 residues.